What follows describes a single T cell receptor beta chain. The antigen is not known. V was cut by 1 base and J by 5 bases, with 10 bases left in between. The CDR3 is made up of 14 amino acids. The germline gives CDR1 SGHNT, CDR2 YYREEE (reference sequence). Those who donated, Caucasian adults without exception, all lived in Nashville, Tennessee. Deep was the level at which the assay was run. Data came from immunoSEQ multiplex PCR; TCRdb stores just in-frame clones and leaves some out. The table records some 450,000 clones, approximately 71% of them present only once. The data originate from a study of shared clonotypes between healthy human individuals. Study-wide results and limits: Clonotype sharing among donors was expected to depend on sequencing depth.

Sample: PBMCs. This TCR was recovered from a woman aged 40 to 50 in good health. Some clones in this sample may be carry-over from other donors' samples. The V gene is TRBV5-4, the J gene TRBJ2-1; D is undetermined. The CDR3 DNA is TGTGCCAGCAGCTTGTCGTACAGTCACAATGAGCAGTTCTTC. The encoded protein is CASSLSYSHNEQFF. The full variable domain, completed using reference TRBV5-4 and TRBJ2-1, is ETGVTQSPTHLIKTRGQQVTLRCSSQSGHNTVSWYQQALGQGPQFIFQYYREEENGRGNFPPRFSGLQFPNYSSELNVNALELDDSALYLCASSLSYSHNEQFFGPGTRLTVL.